Sequencing of this T cell receptor beta chain was carried out in a study of cytomegalovirus exposure and HLA in healthy donors. Study-wide results and caveats: There were 160 or so TCR beta chains listed as cytomegalovirus-associated. Generally TCR sequences proved uncommon, though certain public TCRs appeared in numerous donors.

The CDR3 extends over 14 amino acids. V trimming: 6 bases; J trimming: 1 base; junction bases outside the gene matches: 4. Germline V gives CDR1 MNHEY, CDR2 SVGAGI. Sequenced by immunoSEQ multiplex PCR; TCRdb stores in-frame clones only, minus some. The sample has over 200,000 clones; around 80% are singletons. On this clone: Its antigen is unknown.

The TCR was taken from a woman aged 25 to 39 in good health and CMV-seropositive. V usage is TRBV6-5 and J usage is TRBJ2-7, with TRBD1 matching over 9 bases. Sequencing was carried out using PBMCs. This chain's CDR3 is CASRRDRVSYEQYF. The CDR3, as DNA: TGTGCCAGCAGGCGGGACAGGGTGTCCTACGAGCAGTACTTC.